This T cell receptor (beta chain) was identified during a study of blood T cell repertoires in COVID-19. Study information: Donors in the United States, Italy and Spain gave samples during acute or convalescent COVID-19. T cells, B-cell-depleted T cells, or PBMCs supplied cDNA or gDNA.

Followed over time, Seattle patients had been enrolled while infection was active. The CDR3 covers 14 residues. Per the study methods: Reference gene primer amplification gave estimated nucleated cell counts. Sequencing was performed with immunoSEQ multiplex PCR; in TCRdb, only in-frame clones are kept and a portion is missing. V, J and clone size reflect that table, while D and trimming were determined from the DNA. The sample lists almost 350,000 clones, roughly 89% seen once, with 3.9% in the top ten. Sequencing was done on a sample of peripheral blood. The receptor's source is a woman in her sixties with COVID-19, enrolled during active disease. The V and J genes are TRBV21-1 and TRBJ1-4; the D call in the table, TRBD1, was not verified against the DNA. TRBV21-1 is given as a pseudogene. The DNA of the CDR3 is TGTGCCAGCAGCCGGGACACTAAGCCCGATTTCCTGTTTTTT. Amino acids: CASSRDTKPDFLFF.